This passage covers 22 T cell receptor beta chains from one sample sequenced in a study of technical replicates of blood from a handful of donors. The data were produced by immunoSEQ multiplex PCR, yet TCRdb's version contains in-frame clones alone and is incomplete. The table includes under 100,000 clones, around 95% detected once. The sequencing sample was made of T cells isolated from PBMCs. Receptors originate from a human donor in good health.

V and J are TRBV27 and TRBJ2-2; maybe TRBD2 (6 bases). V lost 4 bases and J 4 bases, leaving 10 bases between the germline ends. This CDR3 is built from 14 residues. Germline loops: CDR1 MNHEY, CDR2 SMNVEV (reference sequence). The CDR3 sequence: CASSSGDTTGELFF. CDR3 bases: TGTGCCAGCAGTTCGGGGGATACCACCGGGGAGCTGTTTTTT.

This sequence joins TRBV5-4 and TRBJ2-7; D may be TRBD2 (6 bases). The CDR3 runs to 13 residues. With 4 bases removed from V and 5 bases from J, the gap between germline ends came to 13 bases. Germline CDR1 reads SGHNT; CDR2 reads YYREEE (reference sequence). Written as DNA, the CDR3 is TGTGCCAGCAGCCCGGGACTGACAGACGAGCAGTACTTC. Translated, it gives CASSPGLTDEQYF.

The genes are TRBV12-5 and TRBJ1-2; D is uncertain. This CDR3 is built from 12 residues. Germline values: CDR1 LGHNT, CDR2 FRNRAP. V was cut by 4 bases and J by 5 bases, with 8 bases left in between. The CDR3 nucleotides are TGTGCTAGTGGTTCCACAAAATATGGCTACACCTTC. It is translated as CASGSTKYGYTF.

Here the CDR3 reads CASSIRGARTEAFF. The CDR3 DNA is TGTGCCAGTAGTATCCGGGGGGCCCGCACTGAAGCTTTCTTT. The chain carries TRBV19 and TRBJ1-1; D possibly corresponds to TRBD1 (6 bases). CDR1 and CDR2 (germline): LNHDA, SQIVND (reference sequence). Trimming removed 3 bases from V and 4 bases from J, with 12 bases in between. The CDR3 extends over 14 amino acids.

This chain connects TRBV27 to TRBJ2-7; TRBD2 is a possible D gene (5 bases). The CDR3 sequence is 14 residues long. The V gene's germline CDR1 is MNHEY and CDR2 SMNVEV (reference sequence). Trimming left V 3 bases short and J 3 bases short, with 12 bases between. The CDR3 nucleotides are TGTGCCAGCAGTTTGGGAACTAGAAGCTACGAGCAGTACTTC. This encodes CASSLGTRSYEQYF.

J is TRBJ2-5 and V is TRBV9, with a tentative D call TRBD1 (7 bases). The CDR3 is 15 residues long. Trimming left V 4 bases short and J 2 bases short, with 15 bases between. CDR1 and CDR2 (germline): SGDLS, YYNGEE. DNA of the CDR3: TGTGCCAGCAGCTCCAGGGGGGCAAATCAAGAGACCCAGTACTTC. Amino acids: CASSSRGANQETQYF.

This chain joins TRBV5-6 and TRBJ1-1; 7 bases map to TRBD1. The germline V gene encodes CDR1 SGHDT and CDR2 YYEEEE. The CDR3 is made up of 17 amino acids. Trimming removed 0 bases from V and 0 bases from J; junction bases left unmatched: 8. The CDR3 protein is CASSLVRYRGMNTEAFF. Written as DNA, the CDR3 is TGTGCCAGCAGCTTGGTCCGCTACAGGGGAATGAACACTGAAGCTTTCTTT. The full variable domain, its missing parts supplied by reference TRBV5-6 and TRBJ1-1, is DAGVTQSPTHLIKTRGQQVTLRCSPKSGHDTVSWYQQALGQGPQFIFQYYEEEERQRGNFPDRFSGHQFPNYSSELNVNALLLGDSALYLCASSLVRYRGMNTEAFFGQGTRLTVV.

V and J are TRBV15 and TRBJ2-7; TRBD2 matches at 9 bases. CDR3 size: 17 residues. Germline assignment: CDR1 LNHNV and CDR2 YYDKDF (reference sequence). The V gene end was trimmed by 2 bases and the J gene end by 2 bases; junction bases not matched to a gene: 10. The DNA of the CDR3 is TGTGCCACCAGCAGATCAACCGTAGCGGGAGATGCCTACGAGCAGTACTTC. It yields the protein CATSRSTVAGDAYEQYF. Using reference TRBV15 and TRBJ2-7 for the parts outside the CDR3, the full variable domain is DAMVIQNPRYQVTQFGKPVTLSCSQTLNHNVMYWYQQKSSQAPKLLFHYYDKDFNNEADTPDNFQSRRPNTSFCFLDIRSPGLGDTAMYLCATSRSTVAGDAYEQYFGPGTRLTVT.

The CDR3 loop reads CASSFGTSGADTQYF. The CDR3 DNA reads as TGCGCCAGCAGCTTCGGGACTAGCGGGGCAGATACGCAGTATTTT. The chain carries TRBV5-1 and TRBJ2-3, with 13 positions matching TRBD2. The CDR3 is made up of 15 amino acids. The V segment lost 2 bases and the J segment 4 bases; nucleotides outside the gene matches: 1. In germline, CDR1 is SGHRS, CDR2 YFSETQ.

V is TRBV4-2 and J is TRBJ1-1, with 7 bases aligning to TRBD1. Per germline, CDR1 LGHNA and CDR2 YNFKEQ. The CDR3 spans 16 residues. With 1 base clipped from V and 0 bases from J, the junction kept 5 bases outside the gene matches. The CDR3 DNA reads TGTGCCAGCAGCCAAGTGGAACAGGGGATGAACACTGAAGCTTTCTTT. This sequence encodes CASSQVEQGMNTEAFF.

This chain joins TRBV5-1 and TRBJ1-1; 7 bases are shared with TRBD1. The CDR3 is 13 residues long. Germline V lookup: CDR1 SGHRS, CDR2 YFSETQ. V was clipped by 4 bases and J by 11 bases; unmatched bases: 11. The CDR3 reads CASSIGPEGAAFF. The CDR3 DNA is TGCGCCAGCAGCATCGGACCTGAGGGGGCGGCTTTCTTT.

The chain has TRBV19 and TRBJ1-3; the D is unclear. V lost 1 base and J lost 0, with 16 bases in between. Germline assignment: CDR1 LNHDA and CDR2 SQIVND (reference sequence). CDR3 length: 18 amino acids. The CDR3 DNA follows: TGTGCCAGTAGTATAGCCCTCAGACTCCAGAGCTCTGGAAACACCATATATTTT. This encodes CASSIALRLQSSGNTIYF.

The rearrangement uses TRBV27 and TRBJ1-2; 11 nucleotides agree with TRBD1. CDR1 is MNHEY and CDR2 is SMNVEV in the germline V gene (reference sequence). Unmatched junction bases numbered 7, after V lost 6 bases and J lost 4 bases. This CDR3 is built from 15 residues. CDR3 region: CASRVGQGEGYGYTF. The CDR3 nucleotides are TGTGCCAGCAGAGTGGGACAGGGGGAAGGCTATGGCTACACCTTC.

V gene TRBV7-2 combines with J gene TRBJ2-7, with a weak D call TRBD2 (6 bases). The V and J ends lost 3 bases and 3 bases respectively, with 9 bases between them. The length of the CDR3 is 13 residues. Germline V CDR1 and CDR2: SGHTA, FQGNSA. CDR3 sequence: CASSLGTVYEQYF. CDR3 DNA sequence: TGTGCCAGCAGCTTGGGGACTGTCTACGAGCAGTACTTC.

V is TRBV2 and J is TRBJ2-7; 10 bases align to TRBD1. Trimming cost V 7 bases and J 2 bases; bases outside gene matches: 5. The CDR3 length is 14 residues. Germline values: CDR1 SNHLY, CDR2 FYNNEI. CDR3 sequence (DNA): TGTGCCAGCAAACCGGGACAGGGGACCTACGAGCAGTACTTC. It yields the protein CASKPGQGTYEQYF.

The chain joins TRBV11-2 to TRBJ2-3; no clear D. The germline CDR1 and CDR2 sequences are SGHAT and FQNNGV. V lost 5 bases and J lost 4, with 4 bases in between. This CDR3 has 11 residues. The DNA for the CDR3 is TGTGCCAGCAGCACTGCAGATACGCAGTATTTT. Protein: CASSTADTQYF.

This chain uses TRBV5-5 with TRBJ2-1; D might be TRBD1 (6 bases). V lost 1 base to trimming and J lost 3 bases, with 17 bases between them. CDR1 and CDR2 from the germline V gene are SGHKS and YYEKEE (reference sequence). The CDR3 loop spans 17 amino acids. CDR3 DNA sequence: TGTGCCAGCAGCTTGACTCAGGGGACCAGTCACTACAATGAGCAGTTCTTC. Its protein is CASSLTQGTSHYNEQFF.

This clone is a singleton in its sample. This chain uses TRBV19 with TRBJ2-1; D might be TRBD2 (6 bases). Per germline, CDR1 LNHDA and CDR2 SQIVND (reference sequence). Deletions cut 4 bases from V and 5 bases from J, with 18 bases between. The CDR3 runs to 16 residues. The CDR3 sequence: CASSTNHGLQNNEQFF. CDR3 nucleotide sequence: TGTGCCAGTAGTACCAACCACGGACTACAGAACAATGAGCAGTTCTTC. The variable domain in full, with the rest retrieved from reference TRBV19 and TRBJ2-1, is DGGITQSPKYLFRKEGQNVTLSCEQNLNHDAMYWYRQDPGQGLRLIYYSQIVNDFQKGDIAEGYSVSREKKESFPLTVTSAQKNPTAFYLCASSTNHGLQNNEQFFGPGTRLTVL.

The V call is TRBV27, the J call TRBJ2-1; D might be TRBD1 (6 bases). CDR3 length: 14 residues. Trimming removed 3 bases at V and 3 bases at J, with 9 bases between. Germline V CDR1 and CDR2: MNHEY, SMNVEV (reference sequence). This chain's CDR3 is CASSFQGNYNEQFF. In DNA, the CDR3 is TGTGCCAGCAGTTTCCAGGGGAACTACAATGAGCAGTTCTTC.

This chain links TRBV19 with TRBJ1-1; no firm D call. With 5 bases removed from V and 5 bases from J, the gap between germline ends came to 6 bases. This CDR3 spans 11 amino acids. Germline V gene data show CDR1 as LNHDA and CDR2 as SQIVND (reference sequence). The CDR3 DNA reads TGTGCCAGTAGTTCCGGTACTGAAGCTTTCTTT. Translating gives CASSSGTEAFF. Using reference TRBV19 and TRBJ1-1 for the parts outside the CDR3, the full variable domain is DGGITQSPKYLFRKEGQNVTLSCEQNLNHDAMYWYRQDPGQGLRLIYYSQIVNDFQKGDIAEGYSVSREKKESFPLTVTSAQKNPTAFYLCASSSGTEAFFGQGTRLTVV.

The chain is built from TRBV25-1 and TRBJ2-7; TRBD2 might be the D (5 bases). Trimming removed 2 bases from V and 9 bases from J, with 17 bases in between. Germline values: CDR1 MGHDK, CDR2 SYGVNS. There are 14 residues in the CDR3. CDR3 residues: CASSEVQLPGRQYF. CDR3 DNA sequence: TGTGCCAGCAGTGAAGTACAGTTGCCGGGGAGGCAGTACTTC.

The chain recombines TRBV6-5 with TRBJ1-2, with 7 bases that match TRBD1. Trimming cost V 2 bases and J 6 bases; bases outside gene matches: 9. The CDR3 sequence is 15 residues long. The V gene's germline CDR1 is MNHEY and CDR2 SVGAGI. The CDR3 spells CASSYTGSGGNGYTF. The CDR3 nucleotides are TGTGCCAGCAGTTACACGGGGTCAGGGGGAAATGGCTACACCTTC.